This passage covers 18 T cell receptor beta chains from one sample sequenced in a study of T cells in localized non-small cell lung cancer. The method was immunoSEQ multiplex PCR; TCRdb's version includes in-frame clones alone and lacks a portion of them. The sample holds 15,000 to 20,000 clones, around 90% seen once. Sequenced here: peripheral blood mononuclear cells, sampled before any cancer treatment. The receptors stem from a woman aged 35-75 years with stage III lung adenocarcinoma.

This chain joins TRBV6-1 and TRBJ2-2; no clear D gene. V was trimmed by 3 bases and J by 3 bases, leaving 5 bases between them. From germline, CDR1 is MNHNS and CDR2 SASEGT. This CDR3 has 13 amino acids. The CDR3 is CASSDKDTGELFF. The CDR3 nucleotides are TGTGCCAGCAGTGATAAGGACACCGGGGAGCTGTTTTTT.

V gene TRBV6-1 combines with J gene TRBJ1-2; 9 positions agree with TRBD1. The CDR3 runs to 13 residues. Germline values: CDR1 MNHNS, CDR2 SASEGT. The junction had 9 bases not matched to a gene; V was cut back by 3 bases and J by 13 bases. The CDR3 sequence is CASSDNRGRIPTF. CDR3 coding DNA: TGTGCCAGCAGTGACAACAGGGGGCGCATCCCCACCTTC.

The rearrangement joins TRBV6-4 to TRBJ2-5; 11 bases line up with TRBD2. With 0 bases clipped from V and 2 bases from J, the junction kept 5 bases outside the gene matches. Germline CDR1 MRHNA, CDR2 SNTAGT. The CDR3 has 17 residues. This CDR3 is CASSDSTGLAAQETQYF. The DNA for the CDR3 is TGTGCCAGCAGTGACTCCACGGGACTAGCGGCGCAAGAGACCCAGTACTTC.

The J gene is TRBJ1-3, the V gene TRBV6-5; 8 nucleotides match TRBD1. V lost 8 bases to trimming and J lost 7 bases; unmatched junction nucleotides: 1. Germline CDR1 MNHEY, CDR2 SVGAGI. CDR3 size: 11 residues. CDR3 loop: CASQGANTIYF. The CDR3 bases are TGTGCCAGCCAGGGGGCGAACACCATATATTTT.

The chain combines TRBV10-3 with TRBJ2-1, with 8 nucleotides matching TRBD2. CDR1 ENHRY and CDR2 SYGVKD come from the germline V gene. This CDR3 is built from 14 residues. The V gene end was trimmed by 4 bases and the J gene end by 4 bases; junction bases not matched to a gene: 3. Here the CDR3 reads CAISAPGGYNEQFF. DNA for the CDR3: TGTGCCATCAGTGCCCCGGGAGGGTACAATGAGCAGTTCTTC.

The V call is TRBV19, the J call TRBJ1-5, with D possibly being TRBD1 (5 bases). CDR1 is LNHDA, CDR2 SQIVND, per germline (reference sequence). V gave up 3 bases and J gave up 0 bases, with 18 bases separating them. The CDR3 is 18 amino acids. This CDR3 is CASSILDGAHYSNQPQHF. CDR3 sequence (DNA): TGTGCCAGTAGTATCCTAGACGGGGCACACTATAGCAATCAGCCCCAGCATTTT.

The genes are TRBV10-3 and TRBJ2-7, with TRBD1 matching 10 bases. J gave up 3 bases and V 10 bases, and 6 bases lay outside the gene matches. This CDR3 comprises 13 residues. Per germline, CDR1 ENHRY and CDR2 SYGVKD. The CDR3, as DNA: TGTGCCACCAACCGGGACAGGGGCTACGAGCAGTACTTC. As protein: CATNRDRGYEQYF.

The rearrangement uses TRBV19 and TRBJ2-7; D assignment may be TRBD1 or TRBD2 (6 bases each). CDR1 LNHDA and CDR2 SQIVND come from the germline V gene (reference sequence). V was cut by 6 bases and J by 2 bases, with 14 bases left in between. The CDR3 is 14 amino acids. In DNA, the CDR3 is TGTGCCAGTAGCCCCGAAAGGGGGGCCTACGAGCAGTACTTC. Translating gives CASSPERGAYEQYF.

This chain joins TRBV7-9 and TRBJ1-6, with 9 nucleotides matching TRBD1. This CDR3 is 15 amino acids long. CDR1 and CDR2 from the germline V gene are SEHNR and FQNEAQ (reference sequence). Trimming removed 5 bases from V and 7 bases from J; junction bases left unmatched: 6. CDR3 bases: TGTGCCAGCAGCCGGGAGGGACAGGGAAATTCACCCCTCCACTTT. It specifies CASSREGQGNSPLHF.

The chain uses TRBV6-5 and TRBJ1-5; no firm D call. This CDR3 has 13 residues. CDR1 and CDR2 (germline): MNHEY, SVGAGI. Trimming cost V 6 bases and J 0 bases, with 6 bases left between them. The CDR3 sequence: CASRTNSNQPQHF. CDR3 in DNA: TGTGCCAGCAGAACGAATAGCAATCAGCCCCAGCATTTT.

V is TRBV2 and J is TRBJ1-4; 7 bases are shared with TRBD1. This CDR3 comprises 15 residues. Looked up from germline, CDR1 is SNHLY and CDR2 is FYNNEI. J was trimmed by 5 bases and V by 5 bases; bases with no gene match: 8. CDR3 sequence (DNA): TGTGCCAGCAGTTACAGGGGCAGGTCCAATGAAAAACTGTTTTTT. It encodes CASSYRGRSNEKLFF.

This sequence joins TRBV7-6 and TRBJ2-7, with D tentatively TRBD1 (6 bases). From germline, CDR1 is SGHVS and CDR2 FNYEAQ. CDR3 length: 16 amino acids. The V and J ends lost 3 bases and 6 bases respectively, with 21 bases between them. The CDR3, as DNA: TGTGCCAGCAGCTTGAGTCTCGGGGATGCCAGGGGCGAGCAGTACTTC. Translating gives CASSLSLGDARGEQYF.

The chain links TRBV5-1 to TRBJ1-1; 7 bases align to TRBD1. The CDR3 has 14 amino acids. The trim removed 4 bases at V and 4 bases at J, leaving 7 bases unmatched. Germline lookup yields CDR1 SGHRS and CDR2 YFSETQ. The CDR3 sequence: CASSQTGVGTEAFF. The CDR3 DNA reads TGCGCCAGCAGCCAAACAGGGGTGGGCACTGAAGCTTTCTTT.

V gene TRBV25-1 combines with J gene TRBJ2-7; D may be TRBD1 or TRBD2 (5 bases each). V was trimmed by 10 bases and J by 0 bases, leaving 13 bases between them. Germline values: CDR1 MGHDK, CDR2 SYGVNS. This CDR3 region has 13 residues. CDR3 sequence reads: CATRGASSYEQYF. DNA for the CDR3: TGTGCCACCCGAGGGGCTAGCTCCTACGAGCAGTACTTC.

CDR3 sequence (DNA): TGTGCCACCAGCAGAGATGGGGGAAACACCATATATTTT. Protein sequence: CATSRDGGNTIYF. This chain joins TRBV15 and TRBJ1-3; D is undetermined. Trimming took off 0 bases at V and 4 bases at J, with 4 bases between the two ends. The germline V gene has CDR1 LNHNV and CDR2 YYDKDF (reference sequence). The CDR3 sequence is 13 residues long.

This clone was seen just once. This rearrangement joins TRBV15 to TRBJ2-3, with 7 positions matching TRBD2. This CDR3 spans 15 amino acids. The V gene end was trimmed by 5 bases and the J gene end by 4 bases; junction bases not matched to a gene: 9. Germline CDR1 LNHNV, CDR2 YYDKDF (reference sequence). The CDR3 bases are TGTGCCACCAGCTTAGAGCGGGGAGCTGCAGATACGCAGTATTTT. Translation gives CATSLERGAADTQYF.

The V gene is TRBV5-1, the J gene TRBJ2-3; 9 nucleotides line up with TRBD2. The CDR3 extends over 19 amino acids. CDR1 is SGHRS, CDR2 YFSETQ, per germline. Germline trimming cut 5 bases from V and 0 bases from J; bases unmatched to any gene: 16. CDR3 bases: TGCGCCAGCAGGGGGGGACTAGCACCCGTCAAGTTTAGCACAGATACGCAGTATTTT. It is translated as CASRGGLAPVKFSTDTQYF.

The chain links TRBV10-3 to TRBJ1-5, with 7 bases lining up with TRBD1. With V trimmed by 9 bases and J by 7 bases, 15 bases remained unmatched. This CDR3 comprises 15 residues. Germline-derived CDR1 and CDR2 are ENHRY and SYGVKD. CDR3: CAISPEGAGGQPQHF. DNA of the CDR3: TGTGCCATAAGCCCTGAGGGGGCTGGGGGACAGCCCCAGCATTTT.